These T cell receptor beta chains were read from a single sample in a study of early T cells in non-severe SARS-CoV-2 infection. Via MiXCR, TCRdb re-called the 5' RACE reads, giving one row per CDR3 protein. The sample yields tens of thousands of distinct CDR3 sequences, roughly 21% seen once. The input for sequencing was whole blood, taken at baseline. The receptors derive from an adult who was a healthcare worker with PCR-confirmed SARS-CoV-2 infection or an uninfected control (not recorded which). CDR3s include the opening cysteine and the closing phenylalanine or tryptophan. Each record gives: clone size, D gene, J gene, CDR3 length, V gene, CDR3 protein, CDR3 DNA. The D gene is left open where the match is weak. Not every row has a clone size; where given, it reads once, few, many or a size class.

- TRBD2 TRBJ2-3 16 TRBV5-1 CASSLAPGGLQDTQYF TGCGCCAGCAGCTTGGCCCCGGGGGGGCTTCAAGATACGCAGTATTTT
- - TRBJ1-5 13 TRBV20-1 CSALGPPNQPQHF TGCAGTGCTCTTGGTCCTCCTAATCAGCCCCAGCATTTT
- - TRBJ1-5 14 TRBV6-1 CASSETNSNQPQHF TGTGCCAGCAGTGAAACGAATAGCAATCAGCCCCAGCATTTT
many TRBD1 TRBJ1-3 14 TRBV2 CASRFDRGGNTIYF TGTGCCAGCAGATTCGACAGGGGTGGAAACACCATATATTTT
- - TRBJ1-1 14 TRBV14 CASSPTGPRAEAFF TGTGCCAGCAGCCCAACAGGTCCGAGGGCTGAAGCTTTCTTT
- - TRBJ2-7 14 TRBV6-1 CASSEARLGNEQYF TGTGCCAGCAGTGAAGCGCGTTTAGGCAACGAGCAGTACTTC
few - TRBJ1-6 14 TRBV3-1 CASSQTRGNSPLHF TGTGCCAGCAGCCAAACTAGGGGAAATTCACCCCTCCACTTT
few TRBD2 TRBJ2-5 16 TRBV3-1 CASSHSGTSGVLTQYF TGTGCCAGCAGCCATTCCGGGACTAGCGGGGTACTGACCCAGTACTTC
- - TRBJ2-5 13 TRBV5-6 CASGRQDQETQYF TGTGCCAGCGGACGACAGGACCAAGAGACCCAGTACTTC
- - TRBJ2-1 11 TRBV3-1 CASSQVAEQFF TGTGCCAGCAGCCAAGTTGCGGAGCAGTTCTTC
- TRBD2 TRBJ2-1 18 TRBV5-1 CASRSPNTSGGLYNEQFF TGCGCCAGCAGATCCCCGAATACTAGCGGGGGACTCTACAATGAGCAGTTCTTC
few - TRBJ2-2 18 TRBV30 CAWSVLKGSWSFAGELFF TGTGCCTGGAGTGTACTAAAGGGTAGCTGGAGTTTCGCCGGGGAGCTGTTTTTT
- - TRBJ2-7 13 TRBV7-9 CATSKLAIYEQYF TGTGCCACCTCGAAGCTAGCGATCTACGAGCAGTACTTC
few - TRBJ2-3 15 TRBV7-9 CASSSGATSVDTQYF TGTGCCAGCAGTTCAGGGGCCACCTCCGTGGATACGCAGTATTTT
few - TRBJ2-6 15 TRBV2 CASSPGQPGANVLTF TGTGCCAGCAGCCCCGGACAGCCTGGGGCCAACGTCCTGACTTTC
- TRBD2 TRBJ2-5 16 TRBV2 CASSEYMTSGKETQYF TGTGCCAGCAGTGAATACATGACTAGCGGAAAAGAGACCCAGTACTTC